The sequence of this T cell receptor beta chain was determined in a study of T cell responses to AZD1222 COVID-19 vaccine (dated by TCRdb to the early 2020s). Regarding the research as a whole: AZD1222 recipients whose second dose came at about 4 weeks and those whose second dose came at about 12 weeks were combined into one group, since spike-specific TCR depth and breadth did not differ between the two schedules. Trial participants were enrolled by age into 18-55, 56-69 and 70-plus year subgroups, with around 150, 28 and 57 TCR-sequenced participants respectively. A total of about 230 trial participants underwent TCR sequencing, of whom 207 received two doses of AZD1222 and some 25 received two doses of the MenACWY control vaccine. Here is what the overall study found, with its caveats: After two AZD1222 doses, spike-specific TCR breadth and depth were significantly higher than at day 0 and than in MenACWY recipients. Epitopes outside the regions mutated in the B.1.351 and B.1.1.7 variants were reportedly recognized by nearly half of the unique spike-specific TCRs. Because no samples from the day 14 peak response were available, repertoires could be characterized only after the peak T cell response. Only a handful of AZD1222 recipients were SARS-CoV-2 seropositive at baseline, limiting conclusions about previously exposed vaccinees. The vaccine-associated CD4 TCRs covered the entire spike protein, and the dominant responses fell in regions 160-218 and 743-854. In the small 56-69-year group, the increase in depth fell short of significance, most likely because of low power. Participants were mostly white British and included more females than males, and it was suggested by the authors that clonal diversity may have been underestimated.

In the paper's terms, the time point label means: baseline before first vaccination. The vaccinee samples were drawn from two UK trials, COV001 and COV002, one of which was a single-blind randomized controlled phase 2/3 trial testing AZD1222 (ChAdOx1 nCoV-19) in healthy adults. Trial participant PBMC samples were collected at day 0 and day 28 after the second dose for TCRbeta chain sequencing. Of note for this clone: Its antigen is unknown. It has no much larger one-base neighbor in the sample; base qualities were not kept.

The CDR3 regions of human TCRbeta chains were analyzed by immunosequencing. The authors' analysis ran thus. TCRs in the repertoires were matched against a reference library of SARS-CoV-2-specific TCRs that had been generated with the MIRA antigen-specificity platform. Breadth was defined as the fraction of unique TCRs that were SARS-CoV-2-associated, and depth was defined as the fraction of total T cells that were SARS-CoV-2-associated. Using the MIRA data, every spike-specific TCR was mapped to the spike region that the TCR reacted to and assigned to either a CD4 or a CD8 class. Log10-transformed breadth and depth values were compared by one-way ANOVA with Sidak's multiple comparisons tests. TCRdb took this table from immuneACCESS and kept in-frame rearrangements with V and J called. Such tables lack part of the clones; where checked against another copy, unresolved V genes explain under half of the gap, and the rest is unexplained. For V, J and clone size, that table is used; D and trimming come from the DNA. This sample comprises approximately 100,000 clones, approximately 90% of them detected only once. Together, the top ten hold 1% to 1.5% of the sample.

Sequenced material: peripheral blood, taken on day 0 of AZD1222 vaccination. This TCR came from an adult in good health.

The CDR3 protein: CASSYSVQGNEAFF. The DNA is as follows: TGTGCCAGCAGTTACTCGGTACAGGGAAACGAAGCTTTCTTT. The V and J segments used are TRBV6-5 and TRBJ1-1; matching of 6 bases hints at TRBD1 as the D gene. Counted from cysteine to phenylalanine, this CDR3 has 14 amino acids. Only the CDR3 part of the read is kept: 42 bases, read in frame from the first base. Taken from the germline V gene, the CDR1 and CDR2 loops are MNHEY and SVGAGI. V is pared back by 0 bases and J by 8 bases, with 13 bases lying between the germline termini.